One sample yielded the 22 T cell receptor beta chains listed below, sequenced in a study of T cell responses to AZD1222 COVID-19 vaccine. Generated by immunoSEQ multiplex PCR, the TCRdb table keeps only in-frame clones and is missing some. The sample shows over 85,000 clones, roughly 84% of them seen only once. Here the sequenced sample was peripheral blood, taken on day 0 of AZD1222 vaccination. Every receptor here comes from an adult in good health.

The chain is built from TRBV5-1 and TRBJ1-4; no definite D call. With 2 bases removed from V and 4 bases from J, the gap between germline ends came to 3 bases. Germline V gene data show CDR1 as SGHRS and CDR2 as YFSETQ. The CDR3 consists of 12 residues. CDR3 in amino acids: CASSFDNEKLFF. The CDR3 region has the DNA TGCGCCAGCAGCTTTGATAATGAAAAACTGTTTTTT.

V gene TRBV29-1 combines with J gene TRBJ2-7, with D maybe TRBD2 (6 bases). Germline values: CDR1 SQVTM, CDR2 ANQGSEA. The CDR3 spans 12 residues. Trimming removed 5 bases from V and 1 base from J, with 9 bases in between. CDR3 sequence reads: CSVSRGSYEQYF. The CDR3 region has the DNA TGCAGCGTTTCCCGGGGGTCCTACGAGCAGTACTTC.

The chain links TRBV11-2 to TRBJ2-7, with D maybe TRBD2 (6 bases). V was shortened by 0 bases and J by 7 bases, with 22 bases between the two germline ends. The CDR3 sequence is 17 residues long. The V gene's germline CDR1 is SGHAT and CDR2 FQNNGV. The DNA of the CDR3 is TGTGCCAGCAGCTTAGATGTCGCGCGCAAGGGACGGGGGGAGCAGTACTTC. As protein: CASSLDVARKGRGEQYF.

This clone was seen a few times. This sequence joins TRBV6-1 and TRBJ1-2; 9 positions agree with TRBD1. The germline V gene encodes CDR1 MNHNS and CDR2 SASEGT. The trim removed 1 base at V and 7 bases at J, leaving 7 bases unmatched. The CDR3 sequence is 15 residues long. The chain's CDR3 is CASSEGGQGMFGYTF. CDR3 bases: TGTGCCAGCAGTGAAGGGGGACAGGGAATGTTTGGCTACACCTTC.

CDR3 bases: TGTGCCAGCAGCTTAGCGTGGACTAGCAGTGAGACCCAGTACTTC. Residues: CASSLAWTSSETQYF. The chain has TRBV7-7 and TRBJ2-5; 8 bases line up with TRBD2. CDR1 and CDR2 (germline): SSHAT, FNYEAQ (reference sequence). This CDR3 is built from 15 residues. After removal of 0 bases from V and 5 bases from J, the junction contained 5 bases not matched to a gene.

The chain's CDR3 is CASSPPGVGGTGELFF. CDR3 in DNA: TGTGCCAGCAGCCCCCCGGGAGTCGGGGGGACCGGGGAGCTGTTTTTT. The chain couples TRBV7-2 to TRBJ2-2; 7 bases align to TRBD2. The CDR3 runs 16 residues. The V segment lost 5 bases and the J segment 5 bases; nucleotides outside the gene matches: 11. CDR1 is SGHTA, CDR2 FQGNSA, per germline.

The chain combines TRBV7-2 with TRBJ1-2; TRBD1 agrees at 11 bases. The CDR3 contains 13 residues. The V segment lost 2 bases and the J segment 12 bases; nucleotides outside the gene matches: 5. Per the germline V gene, CDR1 is SGHTA and CDR2 is FQGNSA. Here the CDR3 DNA reads TGTGCCAGCAGCTTACGGACAGGGGGCGCGGACACCTTC. Protein: CASSLRTGGADTF.

The rearrangement joins TRBV5-4 to TRBJ1-3, with 9 bases lining up with TRBD1. V was pared by 5 bases and J by 4 bases, with 19 bases of the junction left unmatched. Germline V gives CDR1 SGHNT, CDR2 YYREEE (reference sequence). There are 19 residues in the CDR3. CDR3 coding DNA: TGTGCCAGCAGTCGAATCCCCGGGACAGGGACATTCGGAGGAAACACCATATATTTT. As protein: CASSRIPGTGTFGGNTIYF.

As DNA, the CDR3 is TGCAGCGTACGACAGATTGAAGCTTTCTTT. Translated: CSVRQIEAFF. V usage is TRBV29-1 and J usage is TRBJ1-1, with D possibly matching TRBD1 (5 bases). The CDR3 runs 10 residues. The germline CDR1 and CDR2 sequences are SQVTM and ANQGSEA. The ends were cut back, 6 bases at V and 7 bases at J, with 9 bases in the middle.

This sequence joins TRBV5-6 and TRBJ1-4; D ambiguous. Germline CDR1 SGHDT, CDR2 YYEEEE. This CDR3 has 18 amino acids. Trimming pared 3 bases from V and 0 bases from J, leaving 18 bases between. This CDR3 reads CASSYNPWRDTTNEKLFF. The CDR3 DNA follows: TGTGCCAGCAGCTATAACCCTTGGAGGGATACAACTAATGAAAAACTGTTTTTT.

The rearrangement links TRBV11-3 to TRBJ2-3, with 8 positions matching TRBD2. Germline V gives CDR1 SGHNT, CDR2 YENEEA. This CDR3 has 15 residues. The trim removed 1 base at V and 2 bases at J, leaving 2 bases unmatched. This chain's CDR3 is CASSLVGRATDTQYF. The DNA for the CDR3 is TGTGCCAGCAGCTTAGTCGGGAGGGCCACAGATACGCAGTATTTT.

This clone was seen a few times. The chain joins TRBV27 to TRBJ2-1; perhaps TRBD2 as D (5 bases). The V gene's germline CDR1 is MNHEY and CDR2 SMNVEV (reference sequence). V lost 3 bases to trimming and J lost 7 bases, with 13 bases between them. The CDR3 consists of 14 residues. CDR3 region: CASSFLGPGNEQFF. DNA of the CDR3: TGTGCCAGCAGTTTTTTAGGGCCGGGGAATGAGCAGTTCTTC.

The chain uses TRBV7-8 and TRBJ1-3; D remains unclear. Deletions cut 5 bases from V and 0 bases from J, with 2 bases between. CDR1 and CDR2 (germline): SGHVS, FQNEAQ. The CDR3 runs to 12 residues. The chain's CDR3 is CASSPSGNTIYF. CDR3 bases: TGTGCCAGCAGCCCCTCTGGAAACACCATATATTTT.

The chain uses TRBV3-1 (or the pseudogene TRBV3-2) and TRBJ2-7; D uncertain. Germline CDR1 is LGHDT and CDR2 is YNNKEL (reference sequence). The CDR3 extends over 11 amino acids. The CDR3 DNA is TGTGCCAGCAGCCCATTCGTGAGCAGTGACGTC. Residues: CASSPFVSSDV.

Only a few counts were recorded for this clone. V is TRBV6-1 and J is TRBJ2-2, with 12 bases lining up with TRBD2. V lost 2 bases, J lost 6 bases, and 1 base stayed unmatched. The CDR3 has 15 residues. Germline-derived CDR1 and CDR2 are MNHNS and SASEGT. CDR3 nucleotide sequence: TGTGCCAGCAGTGAACTAGCGGGGGGGCCCGGGGAGCTGTTTTTT. Translation gives CASSELAGGPGELFF.

This sequence joins TRBV10-1 and TRBJ1-2; 9 bases fit TRBD1. Germline CDR1 is WNHNN and CDR2 is SYGVQD (reference sequence). J lost 0 bases, V lost 8 bases, and 10 bases had no gene match. The CDR3 runs 16 residues. CDR3: CASPPDRGRPNYGYTF. The CDR3 coding sequence is TGCGCCAGCCCACCGGACAGGGGTCGTCCTAACTATGGCTACACCTTC.

The V call is TRBV7-2, the J call TRBJ1-4; TRBD1 is a possible D gene (5 bases). Trimming pared 5 bases from V and 4 bases from J, leaving 17 bases between. Germline V gives CDR1 SGHTA, CDR2 FQGNSA. This CDR3 spans 16 amino acids. In DNA form, the CDR3 reads TGTGCCAGCAGCCCGAATTTAAAAGGGGTTAATGAAAAACTGTTTTTT. Protein sequence: CASSPNLKGVNEKLFF.

The genes are TRBV18 and TRBJ2-7; D unresolved. Germline V lookup: CDR1 KGHSH, CDR2 LQKENI. CDR3 size: 15 residues. Between the trimmed V and J ends, which lost 2 bases and 0 bases, there was a span of 11 bases. In nucleotides, the CDR3 is TGTGCCAGCTCACCATCCGGGTCGAGCTCCTACGAGCAGTACGTC. As protein: CASSPSGSSSYEQYV.

The chain joins TRBV5-1 to TRBJ1-2; D uncertain. The germline gives CDR1 SGHRS, CDR2 YFSETQ. Trimming removed 6 bases at V and 2 bases at J, with 11 bases between. This CDR3 is built from 13 residues. The CDR3 DNA follows: TGCGCCAGCAACCCAGAAGGGAACTATGGCTACACCTTC. Translating it yields CASNPEGNYGYTF.

This clone has a single count. This chain connects TRBV9 to TRBJ2-1; either TRBD1 or TRBD2 may supply D (5 bases each). The ends were cut back, 0 bases at V and 8 bases at J, with 15 bases in the middle. The CDR3 is 15 residues long. Germline CDR1 and CDR2: SGDLS and YYNGEE. The chain's CDR3 is CASSVGGPFAHEQFF. In DNA, the CDR3 is TGTGCCAGCAGCGTAGGGGGACCTTTTGCCCATGAGCAGTTCTTC.

The chain has TRBV5-1 and TRBJ1-2; D gene uncertain. CDR1 is SGHRS, CDR2 YFSETQ, per germline. The CDR3 length is 12 residues. V lost 0 bases and J lost 6, with 6 bases in between. As DNA, the CDR3 is TGCGCCAGCAGCTTGGATGGGAATGGCTACACCTTC. As protein: CASSLDGNGYTF.

The rearrangement links TRBV18 to TRBJ1-2, with TRBD1 identical over 8 bases. There are 18 residues in the CDR3. Germline V gene sequence: CDR1 KGHSH, CDR2 LQKENI. The J segment lost 4 bases and the V segment lost 0 bases, leaving 13 bases of the junction unmatched. The CDR3 region has the DNA TGTGCCAGCTCACCACCTGGTCAGGGGGCCTCCGTCGGCTATGGCTACACCTTC. This codes for CASSPPGQGASVGYGYTF.